Reported below is one TCR beta chain. In the original processing: Reference gene primer amplification in the assay estimated nucleated cell counts. The method was immunoSEQ multiplex PCR; TCRdb's version includes in-frame clones alone and lacks a portion of them. V and J calls plus clone size are reproduced from that table; the DNA served to infer D and trimming. The repertoire has roughly 230,000 clones, over 75% of them found once; the top ten carry roughly 7.9%. CDR3 length: 11 residues. From germline, CDR1 is LNHDA and CDR2 SQIVND (reference sequence). Trimming took off 9 bases at V and 5 bases at J, with 10 bases between the two ends. These data are taken from a study of blood T cell repertoires in COVID-19. Study-wide context: Some COVID-19 samples were acute and others convalescent; all came from the United States, Italy and Spain. T cells, B-cell-depleted T cells, or PBMCs provided the cDNA or gDNA that served as material.

Material: peripheral blood. The sequence came from a woman of 80 years or more with acute or convalescent COVID-19. The rearrangement uses TRBV19 and TRBJ1-2; a possible D gene is TRBD1 (5 bases). The chain's CDR3 is CASPTAYGYTF. For the CDR3, the DNA is TGTGCCAGCCCGACAGCTTATGGCTACACCTTC.